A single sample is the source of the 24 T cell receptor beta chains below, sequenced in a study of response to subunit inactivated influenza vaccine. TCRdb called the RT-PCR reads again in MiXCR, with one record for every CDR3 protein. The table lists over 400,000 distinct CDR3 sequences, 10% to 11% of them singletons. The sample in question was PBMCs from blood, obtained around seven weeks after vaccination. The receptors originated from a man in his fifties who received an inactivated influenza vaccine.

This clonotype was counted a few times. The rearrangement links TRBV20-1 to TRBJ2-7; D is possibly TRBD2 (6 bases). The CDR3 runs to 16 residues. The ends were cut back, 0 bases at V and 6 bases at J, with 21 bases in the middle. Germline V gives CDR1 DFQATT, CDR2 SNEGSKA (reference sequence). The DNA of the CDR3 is TGCAGTGCTAGAGACCTTTCCCGGGACTGGCTTCCCGAGCAGTACTTC. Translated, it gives CSARDLSRDWLPEQYF.

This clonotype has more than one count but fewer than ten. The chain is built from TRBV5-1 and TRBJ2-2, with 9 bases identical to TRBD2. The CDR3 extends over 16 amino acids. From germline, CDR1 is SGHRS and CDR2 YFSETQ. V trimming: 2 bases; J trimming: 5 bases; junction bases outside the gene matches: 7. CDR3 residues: CASSFGPGLATGELFF. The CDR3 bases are TGCGCCAGCAGCTTTGGACCCGGACTAGCGACCGGGGAGCTGTTTTTT.

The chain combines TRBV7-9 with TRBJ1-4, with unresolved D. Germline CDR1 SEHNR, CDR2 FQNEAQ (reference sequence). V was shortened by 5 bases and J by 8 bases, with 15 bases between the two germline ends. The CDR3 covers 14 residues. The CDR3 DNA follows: TGTGCCAGCAGCCCAAAGGCAGGACGGGAAAAACTGTTTTTT. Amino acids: CASSPKAGREKLFF.

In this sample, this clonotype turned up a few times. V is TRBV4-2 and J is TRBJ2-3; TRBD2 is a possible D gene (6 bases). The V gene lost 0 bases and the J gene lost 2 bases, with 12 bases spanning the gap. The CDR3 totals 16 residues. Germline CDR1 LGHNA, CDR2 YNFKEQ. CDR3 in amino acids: CASSQDPGLLTDTQYF. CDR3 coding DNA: TGTGCCAGCAGCCAAGATCCGGGACTTCTCACAGATACGCAGTATTTT.

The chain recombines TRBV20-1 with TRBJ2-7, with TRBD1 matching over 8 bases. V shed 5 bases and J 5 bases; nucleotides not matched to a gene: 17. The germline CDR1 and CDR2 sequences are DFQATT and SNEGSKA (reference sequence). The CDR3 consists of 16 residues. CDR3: CSAPETRTGIHHEQYF. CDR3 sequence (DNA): TGCAGTGCTCCAGAGACGAGGACAGGGATTCACCACGAGCAGTACTTC.

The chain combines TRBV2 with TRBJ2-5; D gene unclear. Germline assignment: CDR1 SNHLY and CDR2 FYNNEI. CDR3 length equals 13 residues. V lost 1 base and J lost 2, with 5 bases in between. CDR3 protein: CASSEERQETQYF. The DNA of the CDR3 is TGTGCCAGCAGTGAAGAACGGCAAGAGACCCAGTACTTC.

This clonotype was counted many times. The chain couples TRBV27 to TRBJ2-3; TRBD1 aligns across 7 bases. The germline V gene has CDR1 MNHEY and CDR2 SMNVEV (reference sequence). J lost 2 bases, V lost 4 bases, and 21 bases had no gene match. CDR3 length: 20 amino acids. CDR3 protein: CASSCPTTPDRVGLTDTQYF. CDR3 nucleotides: TGTGCCAGCAGTTGCCCTACCACACCCGACAGGGTCGGGCTCACAGATACGCAGTATTTT.

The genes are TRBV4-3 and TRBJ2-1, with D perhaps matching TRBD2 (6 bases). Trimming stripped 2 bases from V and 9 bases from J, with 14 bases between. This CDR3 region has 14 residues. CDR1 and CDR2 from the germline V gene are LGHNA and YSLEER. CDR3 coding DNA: TGCGCCAGCAGCCAATTCGCGGGAATGGGTGAGCAGTTCTTC. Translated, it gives CASSQFAGMGEQFF.

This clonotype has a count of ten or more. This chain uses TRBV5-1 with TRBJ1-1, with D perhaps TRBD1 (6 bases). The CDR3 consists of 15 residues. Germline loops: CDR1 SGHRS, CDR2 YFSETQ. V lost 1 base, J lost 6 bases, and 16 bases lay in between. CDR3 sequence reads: CASSLMAGVVPEAFF. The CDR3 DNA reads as TGCGCCAGCAGCTTGATGGCAGGGGTCGTCCCTGAAGCTTTCTTT. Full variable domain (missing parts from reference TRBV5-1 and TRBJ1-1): KAGVTQTPRYLIKTRGQQVTLSCSPISGHRSVSWYQQTPGQGLQFLFEYFSETQRNKGNFPGRFSGRQFSNSRSEMNVSTLELGDSALYLCASSLMAGVVPEAFFGQGTRLTVV.

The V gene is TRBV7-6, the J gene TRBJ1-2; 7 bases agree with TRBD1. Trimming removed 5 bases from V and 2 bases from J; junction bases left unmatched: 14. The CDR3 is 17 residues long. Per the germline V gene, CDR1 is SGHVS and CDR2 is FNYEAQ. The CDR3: CASSTGPRGGRNYGYTF. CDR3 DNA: TGTGCCAGCAGCACCGGGCCCAGGGGGGGAAGAAACTATGGCTACACCTTC.

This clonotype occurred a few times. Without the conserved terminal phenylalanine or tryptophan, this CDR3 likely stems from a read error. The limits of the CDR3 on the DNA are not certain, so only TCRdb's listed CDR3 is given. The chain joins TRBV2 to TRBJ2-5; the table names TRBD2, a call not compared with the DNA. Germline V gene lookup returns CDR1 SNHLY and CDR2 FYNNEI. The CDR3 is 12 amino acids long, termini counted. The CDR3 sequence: CASSERLAGYDL.

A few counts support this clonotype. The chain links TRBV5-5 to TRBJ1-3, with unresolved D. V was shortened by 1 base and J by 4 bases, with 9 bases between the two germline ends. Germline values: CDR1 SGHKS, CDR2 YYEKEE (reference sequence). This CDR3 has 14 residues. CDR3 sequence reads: CASSLSTDGNTIYF. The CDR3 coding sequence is TGTGCCAGCAGCTTGTCTACAGACGGAAACACCATATATTTT.

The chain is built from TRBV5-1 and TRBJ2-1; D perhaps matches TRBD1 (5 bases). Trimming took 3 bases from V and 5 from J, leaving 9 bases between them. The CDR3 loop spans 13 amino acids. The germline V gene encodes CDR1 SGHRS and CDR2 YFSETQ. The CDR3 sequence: CASSYATDNEQFF. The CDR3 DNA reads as TGCGCCAGCAGCTACGCGACAGACAATGAGCAGTTCTTC.

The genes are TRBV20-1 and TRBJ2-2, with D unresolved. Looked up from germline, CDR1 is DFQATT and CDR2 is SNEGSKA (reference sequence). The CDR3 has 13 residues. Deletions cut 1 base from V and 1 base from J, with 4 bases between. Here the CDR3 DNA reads TGCAGTGCTAGAGGCGTGAACACCGGGGAGCTGTTTTTT. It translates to CSARGVNTGELFF.

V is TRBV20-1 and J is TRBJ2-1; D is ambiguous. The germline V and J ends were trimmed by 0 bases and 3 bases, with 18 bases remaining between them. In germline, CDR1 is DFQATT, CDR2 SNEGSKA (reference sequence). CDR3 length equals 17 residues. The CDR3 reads CSARDPIRATIYNEQFF. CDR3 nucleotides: TGCAGTGCTAGAGACCCCATAAGAGCGACGATCTACAATGAGCAGTTCTTC.

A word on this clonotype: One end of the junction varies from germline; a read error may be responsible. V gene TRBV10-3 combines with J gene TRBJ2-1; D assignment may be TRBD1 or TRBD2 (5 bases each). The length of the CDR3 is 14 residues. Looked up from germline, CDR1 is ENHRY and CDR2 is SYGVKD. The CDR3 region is CAIRGVDYYHEQFF. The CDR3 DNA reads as TGTGCCATCAGAGGGGTCGACTACTACCATGAGCAGTTCTTC.

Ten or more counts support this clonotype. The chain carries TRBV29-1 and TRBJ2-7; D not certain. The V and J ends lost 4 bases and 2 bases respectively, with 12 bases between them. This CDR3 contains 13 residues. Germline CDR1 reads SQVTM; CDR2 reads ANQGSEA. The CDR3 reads CSVVRPLTYEQYF. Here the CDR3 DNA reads TGCAGCGTTGTCAGGCCTTTGACCTACGAGCAGTACTTC.

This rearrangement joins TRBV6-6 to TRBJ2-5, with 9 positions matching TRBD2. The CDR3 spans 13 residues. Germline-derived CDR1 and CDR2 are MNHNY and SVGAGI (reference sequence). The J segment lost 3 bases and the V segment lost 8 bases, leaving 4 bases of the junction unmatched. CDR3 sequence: CASGSGRKETQYF. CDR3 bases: TGTGCCAGCGGTAGCGGGAGAAAAGAGACCCAGTACTTC.

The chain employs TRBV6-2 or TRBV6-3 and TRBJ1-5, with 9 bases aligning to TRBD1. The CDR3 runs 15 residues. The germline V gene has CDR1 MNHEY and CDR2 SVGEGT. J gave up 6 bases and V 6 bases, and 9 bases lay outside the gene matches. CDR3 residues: CASSLRQGVGQPQHF. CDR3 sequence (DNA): TGTGCCAGCAGCTTGAGACAGGGGGTTGGTCAGCCCCAGCATTTT.

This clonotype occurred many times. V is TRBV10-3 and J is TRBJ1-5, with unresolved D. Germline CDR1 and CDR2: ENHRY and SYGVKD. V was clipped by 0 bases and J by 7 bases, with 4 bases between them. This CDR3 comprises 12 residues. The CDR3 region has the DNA TGTGCCATCAGTGAGTCGAGCCAGCCCCAGCATTTT. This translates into CAISESSQPQHF.

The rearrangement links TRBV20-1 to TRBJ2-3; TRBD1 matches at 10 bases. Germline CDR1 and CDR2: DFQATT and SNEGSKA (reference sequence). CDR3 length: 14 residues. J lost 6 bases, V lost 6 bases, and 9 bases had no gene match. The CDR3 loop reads CSAIRDRGGDTQYF. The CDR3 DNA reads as TGCAGTGCGATCCGGGACAGGGGAGGGGATACGCAGTATTTT.

CDR3 DNA sequence: TGTGCTAGTGGTTTGTCTCTAGCGGGAGATACGCAGTATTTT. It specifies CASGLSLAGDTQYF. The chain combines TRBV12-5 with TRBJ2-3; TRBD2 agrees at 8 bases. The V gene end was trimmed by 2 bases and the J gene end by 5 bases; junction bases not matched to a gene: 3. Germline V gene sequence: CDR1 LGHNT, CDR2 FRNRAP. The CDR3 consists of 14 residues.

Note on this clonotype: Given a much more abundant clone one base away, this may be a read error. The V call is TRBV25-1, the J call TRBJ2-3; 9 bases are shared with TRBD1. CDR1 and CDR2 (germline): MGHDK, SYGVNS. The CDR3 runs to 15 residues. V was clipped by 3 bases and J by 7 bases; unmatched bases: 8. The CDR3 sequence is CASSDAGTGWNTQYF. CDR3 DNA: TGTGCCAGCAGTGATGCTGGGACAGGGTGGAATACGCAGTATTTT.

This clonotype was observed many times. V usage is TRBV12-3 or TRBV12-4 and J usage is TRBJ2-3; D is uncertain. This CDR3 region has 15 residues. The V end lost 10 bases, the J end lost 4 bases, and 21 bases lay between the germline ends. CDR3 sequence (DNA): TGTGCCACCGGAATAGGTGGCGTAGTCGCAGATACGCAGTATTTT. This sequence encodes CATGIGGVVADTQYF.